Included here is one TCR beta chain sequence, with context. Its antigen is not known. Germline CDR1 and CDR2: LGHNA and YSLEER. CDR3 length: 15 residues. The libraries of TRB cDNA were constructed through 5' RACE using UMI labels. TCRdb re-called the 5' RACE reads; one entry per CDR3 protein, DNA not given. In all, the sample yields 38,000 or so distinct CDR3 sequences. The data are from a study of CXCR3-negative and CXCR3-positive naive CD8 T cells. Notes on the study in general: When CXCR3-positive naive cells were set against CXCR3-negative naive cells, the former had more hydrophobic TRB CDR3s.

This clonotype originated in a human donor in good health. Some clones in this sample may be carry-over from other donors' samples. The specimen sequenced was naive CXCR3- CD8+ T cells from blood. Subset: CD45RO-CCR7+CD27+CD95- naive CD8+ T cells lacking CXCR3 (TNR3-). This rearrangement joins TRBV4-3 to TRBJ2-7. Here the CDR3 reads CASSQEAGSSYEQYF.